This T cell receptor (beta chain) was sequenced for a study of graft-versus-host responses after intestinal transplantation (dated by TCRdb to about 2021). Concerning the study at large: The transplants that recipients received were multivisceral, liver-intestinal, or isolated intestinal. Every recipient was given anti-thymocyte globulin induction, then maintenance tacrolimus and steroids for roughly 3 years. A peak of at least 4% donor T cells among recipient peripheral blood mononuclear cells was the definition used for donor T cell macrochimerism. The cohort enrolled fewer than 25 intestinal transplant recipients including one retransplant, and a few patients lacking pretransplant specimens were excluded. Alloreactive clones were identified by sequencing pre-transplant mixed lymphocyte reaction products and comparing these products with unstimulated pre-transplant donor and recipient T cells. After intestinal transplantation, graft-versus-host and host-versus-graft alloreactive T cell clones in the graft, circulation and bone marrow were tracked using bulk TCR-beta CDR3 sequencing. Rather than being sequenced by the commercial service, samples from a few later patients were sequenced in-house on an Illumina MiSeq and processed with MiXCR. The research as a whole found: Early after transplant, declines in HvG clones were associated with peak levels of circulating GvH clones. High GvH to HvG T cell clonal ratios were observed in the allografts of patients with donor T cell macrochimerism. The relatively low number and heterogeneity of intestinal transplant patients limited the conclusions. GvH clones turned up in recipient bone marrow, with some appearing earlier in ileal mucosa or blood, a pattern consistent with an intestinal mucosal origin.

The library was obtained by the immunoSEQ multiplex PCR assay. For most patients, genomic DNA was isolated with the Qiagen DNeasy Blood and Tissue Kit and sent frozen to Adaptive Biotechnologies for TCR sequencing. Adaptive Biotechnologies carried out high-throughput TCR-beta CDR3 sequencing of genomic DNA for most patients. In the paper's pipeline: Adaptive's ImmunoSEQ software was the source of the TCR sequencing data for 15 to 20 patients, while a few other patients were processed with MiXCR and VDJtools. To correct CD4 versus CD8 sorting errors, sequences present in both subsets at a frequency ratio below 5:1 were removed. Because the origin of CDR3 nucleotide sequences shared between donor and recipient could not be assigned, those sequences were removed. To count as alloreactive, a clone needed at least 2-fold expansion over unstimulated cells and a minimum CFSE-low frequency of 0.002% (template counts) or 0.001% (read counts). Mappable clones were those detected in sequenced pre-transplant spleen, lymph node, or MLR CFSE-low populations of the donor or recipient. The cumulative frequency of alloreactive clones was calculated as a percentage of all sequences, weighted by copy number. The table comes from immuneACCESS by way of TCRdb, which keeps in-frame sequences with V and J called. Part of the clones is missing from these tables; in studies checked, under half for an unresolved V gene and the rest for unknown reasons. The V and J calls and clone size come from that table; D and trimming were worked out from the DNA. This sample comprises about 120,000 clones, roughly 92% of them detected only once. The ten largest clones capture 0.23% of the sample.

The label giving this sample's time point can be read as: cells obtained before transplantation from donor or recipient. CD3+CD4+ and CD3+CD8+ populations were FACS-sorted from unstimulated pre-transplant donor and recipient cells taken from spleen or lymph nodes. A note on this clone: Its antigen is currently not known. No clone much larger than this one lies a single base away; base qualities are absent.

V trim: 6 bases; J trim: 6 bases; unmatched bases: 17. CDR1 and CDR2 were assigned from the germline V gene as MGHRA and YSYEKL. The CDR3 numbers 17 residues from cysteine through phenylalanine. Only CDR3 DNA remains: 51 bases, in frame from the first base. The specimen was unstimulated CD4+ T cells sorted from spleen or lymph node cells, collected before transplant. The chain joins TRBV4-1 to TRBJ2-1; 7 central nucleotides agree with TRBD2. The TCR was taken from a human donor who was the organ donor for an intestinal transplant. CDR3 loop: CASSQSGTTPGRNEQFF. The DNA sequence reads TGCGCCAGCAGTCAATCCGGGACTACCCCCGGGCGCAATGAGCAGTTCTTC.